This T cell receptor (beta chain) was captured by sequencing in a study of T cells in Graves' hyperthyroidism and ophthalmopathy. This clonotype was observed a few times. When ophthalmopathy did not progress within 18 months, Graves' hyperthyroidism was considered stable. Clinical symptoms, serum thyroxine, TRAb, thyroid ultrasound and orbital computed tomography informed diagnoses. The investigators amplified TCR beta CDR3 regions from RNA transcripts. RT-PCR in the first round (using the HTBI primer set) targeted the TCR CDR3. TCRdb reprocessed the multiplex PCR reads via MiXCR and lists one record per CDR3 protein. The table has roughly 380,000 distinct CDR3 sequences, more than 11% seen once. The CDR3 is made up of 16 amino acids. V dropped 5 bases and J dropped 7; count of bases not matched to a gene: 11. Germline loops: CDR1 SGHTA, CDR2 FQGTGA.

The source material was blood. The rearrangement uses TRBV7-3 and TRBJ2-1, with 10 bases aligning to TRBD2. This receptor was obtained from a woman between 55 and 75 years old with Graves' hyperthyroidism. DNA for the CDR3: TGTGCCAGCAGCACACGAGCGGGAGGGTCGTCGAATGAGCAGTTCTTC. Translated: CASSTRAGGSSNEQFF.